One and the same sample provided the 3 T cell receptor beta chains below, sequenced in a study of T cell responses to AZD1222 COVID-19 vaccine. Only in-frame clones appear in the TCRdb table, and some are missing; sequencing was by immunoSEQ multiplex PCR. The sample lists 99,000 or so clones; roughly 87% were seen once. The sample in question was peripheral blood, obtained 28 days after the second AZD1222 dose. All receptors come from an adult who received the AZD1222 COVID-19 vaccine.

This clone came up once. This rearrangement joins TRBV6-5 to TRBJ2-2; D is ambiguous. The CDR3 spans 14 residues. V lost 10 bases and J 2 bases, leaving 14 bases between the germline ends. Germline CDR1 reads MNHEY; CDR2 reads SVGAGI. This CDR3 reads CATRTAANTGELFF. The CDR3 DNA reads TGTGCCACCAGGACGGCAGCTAACACCGGGGAGCTGTTTTTT.

This chain's CDR3 is CASSRGQGVIPYEQYF. Here the CDR3 DNA reads TGCGCCAGCAGCCGGGGACAGGGAGTCATACCCTACGAGCAGTACTTC. The chain uses TRBV5-1 and TRBJ2-7; 9 bases are shared with TRBD1. CDR3 length: 16 residues. Germline V gene lookup returns CDR1 SGHRS and CDR2 YFSETQ. The V segment lost 4 bases and the J segment 2 bases; nucleotides outside the gene matches: 10.

This clone has only one observation. The chain links TRBV5-1 to TRBJ2-2, with 10 nucleotides matching TRBD1. The CDR3 contains 19 residues. In germline, CDR1 is SGHRS, CDR2 YFSETQ. V trimming: 4 bases; J trimming: 7 bases; junction bases outside the gene matches: 19. CDR3 DNA sequence: TGCGCCAGCAGCCCCGTACCCCTCGGGGGGACAGGGGATGACGGGGAGCTGTTTTTT. Protein sequence: CASSPVPLGGTGDDGELFF.